This passage covers 28 T cell receptor beta chains from one sample sequenced in a study of cytomegalovirus exposure and HLA in healthy donors (dated by TCRdb to about 2017). The library was produced with the immunoSEQ multiplex PCR assay. The table comes from immuneACCESS by way of TCRdb, which keeps in-frame sequences with V and J called. Part of the clones is missing from these tables; in studies checked, under half for an unresolved V gene and the rest for unknown reasons. The sample table holds 250,000 to 350,000 clones, of which about nine tenths were seen once. The ten largest make up over 1% of the sample. Sequences were obtained from PBMCs. These receptors were obtained from a woman in her 30s in good health and CMV-seropositive.

This clone showed up just a few times. This chain uses TRBV4-2 with TRBJ2-2; D is unresolved. Per the germline V gene, CDR1 is LGHNA and CDR2 is YNFKEQ. This CDR3 comprises 14 residues. Trimming pared 2 bases from V and 2 bases from J, leaving 6 bases between. This CDR3 reads CASSQFGNTGELFF. The CDR3 region has the DNA TGTGCCAGCAGCCAATTTGGAAACACCGGGGAGCTGTTTTTT.

J is TRBJ2-1 and V is TRBV9; TRBD2 agrees at 13 bases. Germline CDR1 and CDR2: SGDLS and YYNGEE. With V trimmed by 4 bases and J by 5 bases, 6 bases remained unmatched. The CDR3 totals 16 residues. This chain's CDR3 is CASSTSGGALNNEQFF. The CDR3 region has the DNA TGTGCCAGCAGCACTAGCGGGGGGGCTCTAAACAATGAGCAGTTCTTC.

The genes are TRBV27 and TRBJ2-5; no definite D call. V was shortened by 2 bases and J by 4 bases, with 8 bases between the two germline ends. Germline V gene sequence: CDR1 MNHEY, CDR2 SMNVEV (reference sequence). The CDR3 consists of 13 residues. In nucleotides, the CDR3 is TGTGCCAGCAGTTTAGGCAGGTCAGAGACCCAGTACTTC. This gives the protein CASSLGRSETQYF.

This clone was picked up a small number of times. This rearrangement joins TRBV7-9 to TRBJ2-7; D is uncertain. The CDR3 is 15 residues long. CDR1 SEHNR and CDR2 FQNEAQ come from the germline V gene (reference sequence). Trimming shortened V by 0 bases and J by 0 bases, and 9 bases separated the two germline ends. CDR3 loop: CASSLAPENSYEQYF. The CDR3 DNA follows: TGTGCCAGCAGCTTAGCGCCCGAAAACTCCTACGAGCAGTACTTC.

V and J are TRBV27 and TRBJ1-2; no firm D call. Germline V gives CDR1 MNHEY, CDR2 SMNVEV (reference sequence). The CDR3 is 14 amino acids. Between the trimmed V and J ends, which lost 5 bases and 4 bases, there was a span of 14 bases. The chain's CDR3 is CASSPHVGSYGYTF. Written as DNA, the CDR3 is TGTGCCAGCAGTCCGCACGTGGGTAGCTATGGCTACACCTTC.

This clone was seen once. This chain connects TRBV29-1 to TRBJ1-1; a possible D gene is TRBD1 (5 bases). Germline V CDR1 and CDR2: SQVTM, ANQGSEA. This CDR3 spans 14 amino acids. V gave up 5 bases and J gave up 2 bases, with 15 bases separating them. The CDR3 region has the DNA TGCAGCGTTCTATCCAAGACAGTTAACACTGAAGCTTTCTTT. Amino acid sequence: CSVLSKTVNTEAFF. Looking up the rest from reference TRBV29-1 and TRBJ1-1 gives the full variable domain: SAVISQKPSRDICQRGTSLTIQCQVDSQVTMMFWYRQQPGQSLTLIATANQGSEATYESGFVIDKFPISRPNLTFSTLTVSNMSPEDSSIYLCSVLSKTVNTEAFFGQGTRLTVV.

A few counts support this clone. The rearrangement links TRBV27 to TRBJ1-6; no reliable D call. Trimming took 0 bases from V and 7 from J, leaving 7 bases between them. This CDR3 has 14 amino acids. Germline loops: CDR1 MNHEY, CDR2 SMNVEV (reference sequence). CDR3 coding DNA: TGTGCCAGCAGTTTATCGGCGGGGAATTCACCCCTCCACTTT. Its translation: CASSLSAGNSPLHF.

CDR3 DNA sequence: TGTGCCAGCTCCCTCCAGACTGATAATTCACCCCTCCACTTT. It translates to CASSLQTDNSPLHF. The chain couples TRBV18 to TRBJ1-6; D uncertain. V lost 6 bases and J lost 5, with 11 bases in between. The CDR3 runs to 14 residues. The germline V gene encodes CDR1 KGHSH and CDR2 LQKENI.

This chain uses TRBV6-5 with TRBJ1-1, with 7 bases identical to TRBD1. This CDR3 spans 15 amino acids. The germline gives CDR1 MNHEY, CDR2 SVGAGI. After removal of 5 bases from V and 0 bases from J, the junction contained 6 bases not matched to a gene. The CDR3 DNA is TGTGCCAGCAGTCCTCGGACAGGCCTGAACACTGAAGCTTTCTTT. It specifies CASSPRTGLNTEAFF.

This rearrangement joins TRBV28 to TRBJ1-2; 7 nucleotides align to TRBD1. CDR1 and CDR2 from the germline V gene are MDHEN and SYDVKM. V lost 5 bases, J lost 8 bases, and 14 bases stayed unmatched. The CDR3 contains 15 residues. This CDR3 reads CASSGGTDASLGYTF. The CDR3 bases are TGTGCCAGCAGTGGTGGGACAGATGCTTCATTAGGCTACACCTTC.

DNA for the CDR3: TGTGCCAGCAGCTTGGACGGCAGTTGGGCTAGCACAGATACGCAGTATTTT. This sequence encodes CASSLDGSWASTDTQYF. This chain uses TRBV5-5 with TRBJ2-3; D gene uncertain. Germline assignment: CDR1 SGHKS and CDR2 YYEKEE (reference sequence). V shed 0 bases and J shed 0 bases, with 14 bases lying between them. The CDR3 spans 17 residues. The full variable domain, its missing parts supplied by reference TRBV5-5 and TRBJ2-3, is DAGVTQSPTHLIKTRGQQVTLRCSPISGHKSVSWYQQVLGQGPQFIFQYYEKEERGRGNFPDRFSARQFPNYSSELNVNALLLGDSALYLCASSLDGSWASTDTQYFGPGTRLTVL.

This clone was seen once. The chain couples TRBV13 to TRBJ1-2; 9 bases fit TRBD1. The junction had 5 bases not matched to a gene; V was cut back by 1 base and J by 2 bases. The CDR3 loop spans 16 amino acids. Germline CDR1 is PRHDT and CDR2 is FYEKMQ (reference sequence). The chain's CDR3 is CASSLVGTGFNYGYTF. For the CDR3, the DNA is TGTGCCAGCAGCTTAGTTGGGACAGGGTTCAACTATGGCTACACCTTC.

The V gene is TRBV5-1, the J gene TRBJ1-4; D is ambiguous. V lost 5 bases and J 3 bases, leaving 8 bases between the germline ends. CDR1 and CDR2 from the germline V gene are SGHRS and YFSETQ. The CDR3 runs to 13 residues. DNA of the CDR3: TGCGCCAGCAGGGGCAGCTCTAATGAAAAACTGTTTTTT. It codes for CASRGSSNEKLFF.

The rearrangement uses TRBV5-1 and TRBJ2-1; either TRBD1 or TRBD2 may fit D (5 bases each). Per the germline V gene, CDR1 is SGHRS and CDR2 is YFSETQ. The CDR3 runs to 15 residues. V was pared by 0 bases and J by 6 bases, with 13 bases between. The CDR3 coding sequence is TGCGCCAGCAGCTTGGGGGACCATCCGATCAATGAGCAGTTCTTC. Amino acids: CASSLGDHPINEQFF.

The J gene is TRBJ1-1, the V gene TRBV27; D remains ambiguous. Looked up from germline, CDR1 is MNHEY and CDR2 is SMNVEV (reference sequence). Trimming took off 0 bases at V and 4 bases at J, with 6 bases between the two ends. The length of the CDR3 is 13 residues. The CDR3 loop reads CASSLSVGTEAFF. Here the CDR3 DNA reads TGTGCCAGCAGTTTATCCGTTGGCACTGAAGCTTTCTTT.

The V call is TRBV28, the J call TRBJ1-2; 7 bases map to TRBD1. This CDR3 is 16 amino acids long. V lost 5 bases and J lost 2; bases outside the gene matches: 11. CDR1 is MDHEN, CDR2 SYDVKM, per germline. The CDR3 is CASSHTTGTDNYGYTF. CDR3 DNA: TGTGCCAGCAGTCACACGACCGGGACAGACAACTATGGCTACACCTTC.

This rearrangement joins TRBV11-2 to TRBJ2-5; D is unclear. Trimming pared 3 bases from V and 4 bases from J, leaving 18 bases between. The CDR3 runs 16 residues. Germline CDR1 reads SGHAT; CDR2 reads FQNNGV. CDR3 in amino acids: CASSFNSGGSGETQYF. CDR3 nucleotides: TGTGCCAGCAGCTTTAACTCTGGTGGGTCAGGAGAGACCCAGTACTTC.

The chain links TRBV30 to TRBJ1-2; a weak D match, TRBD1 (5 bases). Germline CDR1 reads GTSNPN; CDR2 reads SVGIG (reference sequence). The V and J ends lost 0 bases and 2 bases respectively, with 10 bases between them. The CDR3 totals 14 residues. CDR3 sequence: CAWSVRQGNYGYTF. CDR3 bases: TGTGCCTGGAGTGTTCGTCAGGGAAACTATGGCTACACCTTC.

This sequence joins TRBV6-1 and TRBJ1-2; D is possibly TRBD1 (6 bases). Germline V gene data show CDR1 as MNHNS and CDR2 as SASEGT. Trimming left V 10 bases short and J 8 bases short, with 14 bases between. The CDR3 runs 11 residues. The CDR3 coding sequence is TGTGCCATACAAAACAGGGAGGGCTACACCTTC. Its protein is CAIQNREGYTF.

This sequence joins TRBV6-5 and TRBJ2-7, with D perhaps TRBD1 (6 bases). Per germline, CDR1 MNHEY and CDR2 SVGAGI. V was trimmed by 0 bases and J by 3 bases, leaving 12 bases between them. The CDR3 consists of 15 residues. CDR3 in amino acids: CASSYSGQGNYEQYF. CDR3 DNA: TGTGCCAGCAGTTACTCGGGCCAGGGGAACTACGAGCAGTACTTC.

The chain combines TRBV7-3 with TRBJ2-2; the D gene is possibly TRBD1 (6 bases). The CDR3 length is 15 residues. Trimming stripped 2 bases from V and 6 bases from J, with 13 bases between. Germline CDR1 is SGHTA and CDR2 is FQGTGA. The CDR3 region is CASSLATGSAGELFF. In nucleotides, the CDR3 is TGTGCCAGCAGCTTAGCAACAGGGAGCGCCGGGGAGCTGTTTTTT.

This clone was seen only a few times. The rearrangement joins TRBV6-6 to TRBJ1-6; TRBD1 matches 9 bases. The CDR3 covers 13 residues. Looked up from germline, CDR1 is MNHNY and CDR2 is SVGAGI (reference sequence). The V gene end was trimmed by 6 bases and the J gene end by 7 bases; junction bases not matched to a gene: 1. CDR3 protein: CASSGTGNSPLHF. The CDR3 nucleotides are TGTGCCAGCAGCGGGACAGGGAATTCACCCCTCCACTTT.

The V call is TRBV18, the J call TRBJ2-5, with D possibly matching TRBD2 (6 bases). Trimming stripped 6 bases from V and 2 bases from J, with 10 bases between. This CDR3 has 13 amino acids. CDR1 is KGHSH and CDR2 is LQKENI in the germline V gene. The CDR3 coding sequence is TGTGCCAGCTCGTTGGGACTGCAAGAGACCCAGTACTTC. Translation: CASSLGLQETQYF.

The chain carries TRBV2 and TRBJ2-1; 12 nucleotides line up with TRBD2. The V gene end was trimmed by 8 bases and the J gene end by 8 bases; junction bases not matched to a gene: 10. The CDR3 has 15 residues. Per germline, CDR1 SNHLY and CDR2 FYNNEI. CDR3 DNA sequence: TGTGCCAGCTGCCGGACTAGCGGGATTTTCGATGAGCAGTTCTTC. Translated: CASCRTSGIFDEQFF.

V and J are TRBV7-9 and TRBJ1-2; 7 bases match TRBD1. The V segment lost 5 bases and the J segment 4 bases; nucleotides outside the gene matches: 10. Germline CDR1 is SEHNR and CDR2 is FQNEAQ (reference sequence). CDR3 length: 15 residues. CDR3 sequence (DNA): TGTGCCAGCAGCCAAGACTCCGGGACAGCCTATGGCTACACCTTC. This gives the protein CASSQDSGTAYGYTF.

The V and J genes are TRBV18 and TRBJ2-3; 9 nucleotides match TRBD2. This CDR3 is 16 amino acids long. Unmatched junction bases numbered 7, after V lost 1 base and J lost 5 bases. Germline CDR1 is KGHSH and CDR2 is LQKENI. The CDR3 nucleotides read TGTGCCAGCTCACCACGTGCTAGCGGGATCGGAGATACGCAGTATTTT. Protein product: CASSPRASGIGDTQYF.

This chain uses TRBV5-1 with TRBJ2-2; 12 bases are a match to TRBD2. This CDR3 spans 15 amino acids. The ends lost 1 base at V and 8 bases at J; junction bases unmatched: 3. Germline CDR1 SGHRS, CDR2 YFSETQ. The CDR3: CASSLTSGGLGELFF. The CDR3 DNA follows: TGCGCCAGCAGCTTGACTAGCGGGGGGCTTGGGGAGCTGTTTTTT.

The chain is built from TRBV27 and TRBJ1-5, with D unresolved. There are 13 residues in the CDR3. V shed 6 bases and J shed 0 bases, with 6 bases lying between them. CDR1 and CDR2 from the germline V gene are MNHEY and SMNVEV (reference sequence). The CDR3 here is CASRRSSNQPQHF. The CDR3 DNA follows: TGTGCCAGCAGAAGGTCTAGCAATCAGCCCCAGCATTTT.